The 10 T cell receptor beta chains presented below share a single source sample, sequenced in a study of cytomegalovirus exposure and HLA in healthy donors. PCR primers comprised 60 Vbeta and 13 Jbeta primers. Assay used: immunoSEQ multiplex PCR; TCRdb lists only in-frame clones, some missing. This table holds roughly 120,000 clones. Sequenced material: PBMCs. The receptors were gathered from a man aged 18 to 35 in good health and CMV-seronegative.

V and J are TRBV4-1 and TRBJ2-3, with TRBD1 as a possible D gene (5 bases). V was trimmed by 1 base and J by 2 bases, leaving 13 bases between them. There are 16 residues in the CDR3. Germline V CDR1 and CDR2: MGHRA, YSYEKL. Here the CDR3 reads CASSQVSTGPTDTQYF. CDR3 sequence (DNA): TGCGCCAGCAGCCAAGTCTCAACAGGCCCCACAGATACGCAGTATTTT.

The V gene is TRBV6-4, the J gene TRBJ2-3, with 16 bases matching TRBD2. This CDR3 contains 16 residues. V trimming: 2 bases; J trimming: 8 bases; junction bases outside the gene matches: 4. The germline gives CDR1 MRHNA, CDR2 SNTAGT. DNA of the CDR3: TGTGCCAGCAGTGACCCGGGACTAGCGGGAGGGAGTACGCAGTATTTT. Its translation is CASSDPGLAGGSTQYF.

The chain joins TRBV29-1 to TRBJ1-1; D is uncertain. Germline loops: CDR1 SQVTM, CDR2 ANQGSEA. The V end lost 7 bases, the J end lost 2 bases, and 14 bases lay between the germline ends. The CDR3 loop spans 13 amino acids. The DNA of the CDR3 is TGCAGCGCGGATGGTAGAGGAAACACTGAAGCTTTCTTT. Encoded protein: CSADGRGNTEAFF.

This chain links TRBV6-1 with TRBJ2-7; tentatively, D is TRBD2 (6 bases). V lost 4 bases, J lost 1 base, and 11 bases lay in between. Per germline, CDR1 MNHNS and CDR2 SASEGT. The CDR3 extends over 14 amino acids. CDR3 coding DNA: TGTGCCAGCAGTGTAGGAGGGGTTTCCTACGAGCAGTACTTC. Translated, it gives CASSVGGVSYEQYF.

The chain links TRBV28 to TRBJ2-1; 8 bases are a match to TRBD2. The germline V gene has CDR1 MDHEN and CDR2 SYDVKM. J was trimmed by 4 bases and V by 5 bases; bases with no gene match: 13. This CDR3 has 17 amino acids. Here the CDR3 DNA reads TGTGCCAGCAGTAAAACTAGCGGCGGACCCCTATACAATGAGCAGTTCTTC. Residues: CASSKTSGGPLYNEQFF.

V usage is TRBV18 and J usage is TRBJ1-1; no clear D gene. Trimming took 3 bases from V and 7 from J, leaving 18 bases between them. The CDR3 consists of 15 residues. Germline CDR1 and CDR2: KGHSH and LQKENI. Written as DNA, the CDR3 is TGTGCCAGCTCACCCCCTGTGATTCGGGGAGTTGAAGCTTTCTTT. Translating it yields CASSPPVIRGVEAFF.

The chain links TRBV5-1 to TRBJ2-5; 9 positions agree with TRBD1. V lost 0 bases and J lost 3; bases outside the gene matches: 6. The CDR3 spans 16 residues. Germline values: CDR1 SGHRS, CDR2 YFSETQ. CDR3: CASSLGSRTGEETQYF. In DNA, the CDR3 is TGCGCCAGCAGCTTGGGTTCCAGGACAGGGGAAGAGACCCAGTACTTC.

The chain is built from TRBV28 and TRBJ2-7, with D possibly TRBD1 on 5 matching bases. Trimming pared 6 bases from V and 12 bases from J, leaving 15 bases between. Per the germline V gene, CDR1 is MDHEN and CDR2 is SYDVKM. CDR3 size: 11 residues. In DNA, the CDR3 is TGTGCCAGCAGACAGCCCGACAGACTGTACTTC. This gives the protein CASRQPDRLYF.

This chain uses TRBV25-1 with TRBJ1-1, with D possibly being TRBD1 (6 bases). The length of the CDR3 is 12 residues. V was shortened by 8 bases and J by 9 bases, with 16 bases between the two germline ends. CDR1 and CDR2 from the germline V gene are MGHDK and SYGVNS. CDR3 amino acids: CASGRGQGKAFF. CDR3 nucleotide sequence: TGTGCCAGCGGCAGGGGACAAGGGAAAGCTTTCTTT.

This chain links TRBV19 with TRBJ2-1, with 12 bases fitting TRBD2. Trimming took 4 bases from V and 0 from J; bases not matched to a gene: 16. CDR3 size: 21 residues. Germline CDR1 is LNHDA and CDR2 is SQIVND (reference sequence). In nucleotides, the CDR3 is TGTGCCAGTAGTAAAGGCCCCGGAGGGACTAGCGGGCCTAGCTCCTACAATGAGCAGTTCTTC. Translating gives CASSKGPGGTSGPSSYNEQFF.